Listed below are T cell receptor beta chains from one sample, sequenced in a study of blood T cells in healthy people across ages. TCRdb reprocessed the 5' RACE reads with MiXCR, giving one entry per CDR3 protein. The sample gives almost 1 million distinct CDR3 sequences, roughly half of which show up once; 20% to 25% is in the top ten. The sequenced material came from blood. These receptors originate from a woman aged 60 to 75 in good health. Each CDR3 is given with its conserved first and last residue. The D gene is left open where the match is weak. Only part of the rows carry a size: once, few, many, or a class if the clone is expanded.

CSVDQGGNEKLFF | TGCAGCGTTGACCAGGGTGGGAATGAAAAACTGTTTTTT | TRBJ1-4 | TRBV29-1 | . | .
CASSLGSGEQYF | TGCGCCAGCAGCTTGGGCAGTGGCGAGCAGTACTTC | TRBJ2-7 | TRBV7-9 | many | .
CASSHPTGFEQYF | TGTGCCAGCAGCCACCCGACAGGCTTCGAGCAGTACTTC | TRBJ2-7 | TRBV3-1 | . | .
CAISGTSTDERYF | TGTGCCATCTCCGGGACTAGCACCGATGAGCGGTACTTC | TRBJ2-7 | TRBV10-3 | . | TRBD2
CASREGGETQYF | TGTGCCAGCAGGGAGGGTGGGGAGACCCAGTACTTC | TRBJ2-5 | TRBV6-6 | . | .
CASSFWGTGNEQFF | TGTGCCAGCAGTTTCTGGGGAACGGGCAATGAGCAGTTCTTC | TRBJ2-1 | TRBV12-3/TRBV12-4 | few | .
CATSRDRVQDPRERTQYF | TGTGCCACCAGCAGAGATCGAGTCCAGGATCCCAGAGAGAGAACGCAGTATTTT | TRBJ2-3 | TRBV15 | once | .
CASSFGSAYEQYF | TGCGCCAGCAGCTTTGGCTCAGCCTACGAGCAGTACTTC | TRBJ2-7 | TRBV5-1 | . | .
CAISLGLAGISNTGELFF | TGTGCCATCAGCCTGGGACTAGCGGGAATTTCGAACACCGGGGAGCTGTTTTTT | TRBJ2-2 | TRBV10-3 | . | TRBD2
CASRKTGTGANVLTF | TGTGCCAGCAGAAAAACAGGGACTGGGGCCAACGTCCTGACTTTC | TRBJ2-6 | TRBV2 | many | .
CASIPGAAGRHGYTF | TGTGCCAGCATCCCCGGGGCCGCTGGCCGACACGGCTACACCTTC | TRBJ1-2 | TRBV12-3/TRBV12-4 | . | .
CASSGTTSANNEQFF | TGTGCCAGCAGCGGGACGACTAGCGCCAACAATGAGCAGTTCTTC | TRBJ2-1 | TRBV9 | . | TRBD2
CASTVSGAMNTGELFF | TGTGCCAGCACCGTTTCCGGGGCCATGAACACCGGGGAGCTGTTTTTT | TRBJ2-2 | TRBV7-9 | . | .
CASSAPRGRETQYF | TGTGCCAGCAGCGCCCCCAGGGGGCGGGAGACCCAGTACTTC | TRBJ2-5 | TRBV7-2 | . | TRBD1
CASSKLAVQETQYF | TGTGCCAGCAGCAAACTAGCTGTCCAAGAGACCCAGTACTTC | TRBJ2-5 | TRBV7-9 | . | .
CASEDSAYEQYF | TGTGCCAGCGAGGACAGTGCCTACGAGCAGTACTTC | TRBJ2-7 | TRBV6-6 | few | .
CASMLEGVASYEQYF | TGTGCCAGCATGTTGGAGGGGGTCGCCTCCTACGAGCAGTACTTC | TRBJ2-7 | TRBV2 | . | .
CASSRKTTGANVLTF | TGTGCCAGCAGCCGAAAGACAACCGGGGCCAACGTCTTGACTTTC | TRBJ2-6 | TRBV3-1 | . | .